The following is a T cell receptor (beta chain) sequence with its context. Its antigen is currently unknown. Each CDR3 protein is one row after TCRdb ran MiXCR on the RT-PCR reads. The table lists about 520,000 distinct CDR3 sequences, 25% of them singletons. The data belong to a study of response to subunit inactivated influenza vaccine. The study, taken as a whole, reports: It was the authors' suggestion that each seasonal influenza vaccination recruits few new T cells.

With 0 bases removed from V and 4 bases from J, the gap between germline ends came to 9 bases. CDR1 and CDR2 (germline): SGHVS, FQNEAQ. The CDR3 length is 14 residues. The TCR sequence derives from a man aged 45-65 years who received an inactivated influenza vaccine. This specimen consisted of CD4+ T cells sorted from PBMCs, obtained 5 days after vaccination. This chain links TRBV7-8 with TRBJ1-2; the D is unclear. The CDR3, as DNA: TGTGCCAGCAGCTTAGCGGGGTTGGGCTATGGCTACACCTTC. It encodes CASSLAGLGYGYTF.